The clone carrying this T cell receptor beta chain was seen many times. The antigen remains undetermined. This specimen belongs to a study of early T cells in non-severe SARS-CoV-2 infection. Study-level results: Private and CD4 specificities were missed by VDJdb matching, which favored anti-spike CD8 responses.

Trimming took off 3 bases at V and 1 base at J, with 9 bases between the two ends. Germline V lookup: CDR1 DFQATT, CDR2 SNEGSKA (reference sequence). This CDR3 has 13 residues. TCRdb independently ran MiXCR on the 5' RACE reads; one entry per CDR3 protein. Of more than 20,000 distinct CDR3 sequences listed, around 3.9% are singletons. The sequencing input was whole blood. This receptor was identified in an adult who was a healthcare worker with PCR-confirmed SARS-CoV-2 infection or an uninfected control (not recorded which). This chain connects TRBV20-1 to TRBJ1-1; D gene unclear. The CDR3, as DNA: TGCAGTGCTAGTGAAGGGTGGAACACTGAAGCTTTCTTT. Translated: CSASEGWNTEAFF.